The rows below give T cell receptor beta chains drawn from one sample of a study of radiotherapy plus CTLA-4 blockade in lung cancer. The table came from immunoSEQ multiplex PCR; TCRdb's copy has only in-frame clones and leaves some out. The data show roughly 90,000 clones, with about 78% seen just once and 4% held by the top ten. The sample in question was peripheral blood, obtained from a patient treated with radiotherapy plus ipilimumab. The receptors derive from a human donor with non-small cell lung cancer who had a partial response to radiotherapy plus ipilimumab. Some clones in this sample may be carry-over from other donors' samples. Each CDR3 is given with its conserved first and last residue. The D gene is left open where the match is weak. Expanded clones are given a class, and other clones once, few, many or no size at all.

V gene	J gene	clone size	D gene	CDR3 DNA	CDR3 protein
TRBV28	TRBJ1-2	few	NA	TGTGCCAGCAGTTTAATCGGACAGCTCGTCTATGGCTACACCTTC	CASSLIGQLVYGYTF
TRBV28	TRBJ1-2	NA	NA	TGTGCCAGCGGACTTCACTATGGCTACACCTTC	CASGLHYGYTF
TRBV9	TRBJ2-2	NA	TRBD1	TGTGCCAGCAGCGTAGAAGATACAGGGGGTGACACCGGGGAGCTGTTTTTT	CASSVEDTGGDTGELFF
TRBV6-5	TRBJ2-2	NA	TRBD2	TGTGCCAGCAGGTGGGAGGGACTCACCGGGGAGCTGTTTTTT	CASRWEGLTGELFF
TRBV19	TRBJ2-7	NA	NA	TGTGCCAGCACCCGAGGCTACGAGCAGTACTTC	CASTRGYEQYF
TRBV4-1	TRBJ2-2	NA	NA	TGCGCCAGCAGCCATCCGGGGGGCCGGGAGCTGTTTTTT	CASSHPGGRELFF
TRBV6-6	TRBJ1-4	few	NA	TGTGCCAGCAGTTACGTCACAGAAGGAAAACTGTTTTTT	CASSYVTEGKLFF
TRBV5-1	TRBJ2-7	NA	TRBD1	TGCGCCAGCAGCTGGGGGACAGGGCAAACTTCCTACGAGCAGTACTTC	CASSWGTGQTSYEQYF
TRBV5-4	TRBJ2-7	few	NA	TGTGCCAGCAGCTTGGAAGTCTTTTCCTACGAGCAGTACTTC	CASSLEVFSYEQYF
TRBV2	TRBJ2-7	NA	NA	TGTGCCAGCAGTGAACGACAGATCTCCTACGAGCAGTACTTC	CASSERQISYEQYF
TRBV28	TRBJ2-7	NA	NA	TGTGCCAGCAGTTCCCGCCCCTACTTCTACGAGCAGTACTTC	CASSSRPYFYEQYF
TRBV5-1	TRBJ2-7	NA	TRBD2	TGCGCCAGCAGCCGACTAGCGGCTACCTCCTACGAGCAGTACTTC	CASSRLAATSYEQYF
TRBV7-9	TRBJ1-2	few	NA	TGTGCCAGCAGTGACGCCGGGACACGGAACTATGGCTACACCTTC	CASSDAGTRNYGYTF
TRBV7-2	TRBJ1-4	NA	TRBD1	TGTGCCAGCAGCGTAGTCTGGACAGGGAATGAAAAACTGTTTTTT	CASSVVWTGNEKLFF
TRBV7-8	TRBJ2-2	few	NA	TGTGCCAGCAGCTTATGGAGCGGGAACACCGGGGAGCTGTTTTTT	CASSLWSGNTGELFF
TRBV4-3	TRBJ1-3	NA	NA	TGCGCCAGCAGCCCAACATGGGGAAACACCATATATTTT	CASSPTWGNTIYF
TRBV10-3	TRBJ1-2	few	NA	TGTGCCATCAGTGACGGCACGGGGAACTATGGCTACACCTTC	CAISDGTGNYGYTF
TRBV9	TRBJ1-1	NA	NA	TGTGCCAGCAGCCAGGGAACGAACACTGAAGCTTTCTTT	CASSQGTNTEAFF
TRBV4-1	TRBJ1-1	NA	NA	TGCGCCAGCAGCCACGGGGGAAGAGGAGAGACTGAAGCTTTCTTT	CASSHGGRGETEAFF
TRBV7-6	TRBJ2-1	NA	TRBD1	TGTGCCAGCAGCTTAGCGATGAGGGACAGCACCTACAATGAGCAGTTCTTC	CASSLAMRDSTYNEQFF
TRBV11-2	TRBJ1-5	few	NA	TGTGCCAGCAGCTTAGATTCCCGTGGAGGCAATCAGCCCCAGCATTTT	CASSLDSRGGNQPQHF
TRBV9	TRBJ1-3	NA	NA	TGTGCCAGCAGCCGTGGGGAGGGGACTGGAAACACCATATATTTT	CASSRGEGTGNTIYF
TRBV25-1	TRBJ2-7	few	TRBD1	TGTGCCAGCAGTGAGTGGACAGGGAGAAGTAACGAGCAGTACTTC	CASSEWTGRSNEQYF
TRBV7-6	TRBJ2-6	NA	NA	TGTGCCAGCAGCCGTCCAGGGGCCGGGGCCAACGTCCTGACTTTC	CASSRPGAGANVLTF
TRBV21-1	TRBJ2-2	NA	NA	TGTGCCAGCAGCCATACCGGGACAGGCGAGCCCGGGGAGCTGTTTTTT	CASSHTGTGEPGELFF
TRBV29-1	TRBJ1-2	NA	NA	TGCAGCGTTGAACGTGGGGCGCCGTATGGCTACACCTTC	CSVERGAPYGYTF
TRBV5-6	TRBJ1-5	NA	NA	TGTGCCAGCAGCTTGGGGAGGGTGAATCAGCCCCAGCATTTT	CASSLGRVNQPQHF
TRBV7-8	TRBJ2-2	NA	TRBD2	TGTGCCAGCAGCTCGCCGGGACTAGGCACCGGGGAGCTGTTTTTT	CASSSPGLGTGELFF
TRBV5-5	TRBJ2-1	NA	TRBD2	TGTGCCAGCAGTATACTAGCGGGGAACTCCTACAATGAGCAGTTCTTC	CASSILAGNSYNEQFF